This entry lists 6 T cell receptor beta chains sequenced from one sample in a study of T cells in Graves' hyperthyroidism and ophthalmopathy. Amplified TCR beta CDR3 regions derived from RNA transcripts. The HTBI primer set served for first-round RT-PCR of the TCR CDR3. TCRdb re-called the multiplex PCR reads with MiXCR, one entry per CDR3 protein. Found here are about 760,000 distinct CDR3 sequences, roughly a third of them singletons; the top ten hold approximately 31%. The sequencing sample was made of blood. The receptors stem from a woman aged 40 to 49 with Graves' hyperthyroidism.

This clonotype was seen a few times. In DNA form, the CDR3 reads TGTGCCAGCAGCCGGGACAGGACCTACTCTAATGAAAAACTGTTTTTT. It specifies CASSRDRTYSNEKLFF. The chain joins TRBV12-3 or TRBV12-4 to TRBJ1-4; 8 bases are a match to TRBD1. V shed 6 bases, J shed 3 bases, and the junction held 9 bases outside the gene matches. This CDR3 has 16 amino acids.

The rearrangement joins TRBV7-1 to TRBJ2-5; the D is unclear. TRBV7-1 is treated as an ORF (open reading frame) with a function not yet certain. There are 14 residues in the CDR3. V lost 7 bases and J 4 bases, leaving 16 bases between the germline ends. For the CDR3, the DNA is TGTGCCAGCATCCACTACTACCGCCGAGAGACCCAGTACTTC. Encoded protein: CASIHYYRRETQYF.

The table lists this clonotype with a count of one. V usage is TRBV10-2 and J usage is TRBJ2-2, with 7 bases aligning to TRBD2. V was clipped by 2 bases and J by 6 bases; unmatched bases: 12. CDR1 and CDR2 from the germline V gene are WSHSY and SAAADI. The CDR3 is made up of 17 amino acids. CDR3 sequence reads: CASSEASGWGRAGELFF. The DNA of the CDR3 is TGCGCCAGCAGTGAGGCTAGCGGATGGGGTAGGGCCGGGGAGCTGTTTTTT.

This clonotype showed up just a few times. The chain couples TRBV19 to TRBJ1-2; 7 nucleotides match TRBD1. Germline V gene sequence: CDR1 LNHDA, CDR2 SQIVND (reference sequence). V lost 6 bases and J lost 7; bases outside the gene matches: 29. The CDR3 is made up of 20 amino acids. DNA of the CDR3: TGTGCCAGTAGCTCTAAAGGTCGACAGGGCGCGTGGTGGAAATTCGGTGGCTACACCTTC. It translates to CASSSKGRQGAWWKFGGYTF.

This clonotype was seen many times. V is TRBV19 and J is TRBJ2-6, with TRBD1 as a possible D gene (6 bases). This CDR3 is built from 14 residues. Germline lookup yields CDR1 LNHDA and CDR2 SQIVND (reference sequence). V was trimmed by 9 bases and J by 0 bases, leaving 9 bases between them. The CDR3 DNA reads as TGTGCCAGCGACAGGCCCTCTGGGGCCAACGTCCTGACTTTC. This translates into CASDRPSGANVLTF.

The chain joins TRBV4-3 to TRBJ1-6; unclear D gene. Trimming removed 1 base at V and 10 bases at J, with 11 bases between. The CDR3 runs to 14 residues. Germline values: CDR1 LGHNA, CDR2 YSLEER. The CDR3, as DNA: TGCGCCAGCAGCCAAGTTGGGGAGCGCTCACCCCTCCACTTT. Its protein is CASSQVGERSPLHF.